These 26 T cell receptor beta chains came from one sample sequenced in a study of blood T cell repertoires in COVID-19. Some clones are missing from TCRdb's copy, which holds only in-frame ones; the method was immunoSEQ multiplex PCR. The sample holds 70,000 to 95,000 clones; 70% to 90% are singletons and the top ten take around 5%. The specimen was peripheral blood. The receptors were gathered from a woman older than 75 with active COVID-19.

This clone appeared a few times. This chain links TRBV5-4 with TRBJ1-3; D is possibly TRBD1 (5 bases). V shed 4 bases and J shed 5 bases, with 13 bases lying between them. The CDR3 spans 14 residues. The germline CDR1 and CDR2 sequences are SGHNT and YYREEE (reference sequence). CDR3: CASSTSDSRNTIYF. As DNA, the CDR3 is TGTGCCAGCAGCACCTCCGACAGTCGAAACACCATATATTTT.

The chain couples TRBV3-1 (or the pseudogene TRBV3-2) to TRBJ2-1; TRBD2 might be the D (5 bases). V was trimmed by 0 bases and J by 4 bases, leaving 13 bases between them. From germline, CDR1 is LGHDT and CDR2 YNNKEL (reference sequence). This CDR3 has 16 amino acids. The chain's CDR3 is CASSQETGSRYNEQFF. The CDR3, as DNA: TGTGCCAGCAGCCAAGAAACGGGAAGTAGGTACAATGAGCAGTTCTTC.

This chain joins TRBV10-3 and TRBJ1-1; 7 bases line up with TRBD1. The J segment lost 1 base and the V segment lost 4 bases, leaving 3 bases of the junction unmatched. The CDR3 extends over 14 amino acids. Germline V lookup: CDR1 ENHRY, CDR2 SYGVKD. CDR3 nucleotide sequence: TGTGCCATCAGTGCCGGGACAGAGAACACTGAAGCTTTCTTT. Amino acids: CAISAGTENTEAFF.

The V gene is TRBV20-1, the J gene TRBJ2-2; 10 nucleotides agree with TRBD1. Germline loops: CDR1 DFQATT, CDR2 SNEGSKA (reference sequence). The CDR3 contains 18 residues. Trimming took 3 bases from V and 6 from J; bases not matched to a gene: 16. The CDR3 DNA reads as TGCAGTGCTAGTCAGTGGGGACAGGGGCAAAGAGGTGCCGGGGAGCTGTTTTTT. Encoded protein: CSASQWGQGQRGAGELFF.

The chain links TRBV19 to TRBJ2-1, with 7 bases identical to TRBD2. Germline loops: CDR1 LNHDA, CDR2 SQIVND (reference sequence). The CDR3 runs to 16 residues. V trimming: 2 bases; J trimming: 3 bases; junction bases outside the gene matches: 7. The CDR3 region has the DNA TGTGCCAGTAGTATAAAGCCGGGAGGTTACTACAATGAGCAGTTCTTC. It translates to CASSIKPGGYYNEQFF.

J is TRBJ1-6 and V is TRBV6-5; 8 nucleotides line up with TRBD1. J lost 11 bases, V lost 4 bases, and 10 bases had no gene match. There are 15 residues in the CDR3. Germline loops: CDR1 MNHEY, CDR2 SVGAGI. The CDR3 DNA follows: TGTGCCAGCAGTTTGGACAGGGATCACATTACACCCCTCCACTTT. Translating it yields CASSLDRDHITPLHF.

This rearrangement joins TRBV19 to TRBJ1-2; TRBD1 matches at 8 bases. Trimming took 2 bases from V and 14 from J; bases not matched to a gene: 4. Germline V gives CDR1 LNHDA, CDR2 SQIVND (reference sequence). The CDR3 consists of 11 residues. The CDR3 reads CASSIQGARTF. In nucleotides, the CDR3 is TGTGCCAGTAGTATACAGGGGGCGCGAACCTTC.

CDR3 sequence: CASSETSLTETQYF. CDR3 in DNA: TGCGCCAGCAGTGAGACTAGTCTGACGGAGACCCAGTACTTC. The chain is built from TRBV10-2 and TRBJ2-5; a weak D match, TRBD2 (5 bases). CDR3 length equals 14 residues. CDR1 and CDR2 from the germline V gene are WSHSY and SAAADI. With 2 bases removed from V and 5 bases from J, the gap between germline ends came to 12 bases.

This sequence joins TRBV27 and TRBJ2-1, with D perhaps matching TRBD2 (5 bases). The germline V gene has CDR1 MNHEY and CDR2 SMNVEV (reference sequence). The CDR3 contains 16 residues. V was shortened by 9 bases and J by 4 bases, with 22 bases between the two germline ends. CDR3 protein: CASNRSPRSGYNEQFF. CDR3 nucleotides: TGTGCCAGTAACCGATCCCCTAGATCGGGATACAATGAGCAGTTCTTC.

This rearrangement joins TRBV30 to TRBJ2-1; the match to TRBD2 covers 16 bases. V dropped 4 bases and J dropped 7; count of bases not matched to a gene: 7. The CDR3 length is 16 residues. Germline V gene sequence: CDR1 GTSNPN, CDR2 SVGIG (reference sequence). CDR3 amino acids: CAWTGLAGGLSNEQFF. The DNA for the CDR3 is TGTGCCTGGACGGGACTAGCGGGAGGGCTTTCAAATGAGCAGTTCTTC.

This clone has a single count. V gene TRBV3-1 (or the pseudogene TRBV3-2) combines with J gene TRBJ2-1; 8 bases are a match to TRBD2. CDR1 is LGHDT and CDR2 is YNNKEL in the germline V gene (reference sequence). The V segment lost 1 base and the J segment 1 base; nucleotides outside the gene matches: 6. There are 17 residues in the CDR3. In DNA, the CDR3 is TGTGCCAGCAGCCAAGCCCAGACTAGCGTGTCCTACAATGAGCAGTTCTTC. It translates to CASSQAQTSVSYNEQFF.

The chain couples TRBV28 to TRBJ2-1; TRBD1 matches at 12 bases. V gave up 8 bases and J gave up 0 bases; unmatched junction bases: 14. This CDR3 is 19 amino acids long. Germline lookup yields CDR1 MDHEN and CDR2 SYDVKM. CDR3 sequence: CASFPRGQGAWSSYNEQFF. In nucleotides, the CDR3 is TGTGCCAGCTTCCCAAGGGGACAGGGGGCCTGGAGCTCCTACAATGAGCAGTTCTTC.

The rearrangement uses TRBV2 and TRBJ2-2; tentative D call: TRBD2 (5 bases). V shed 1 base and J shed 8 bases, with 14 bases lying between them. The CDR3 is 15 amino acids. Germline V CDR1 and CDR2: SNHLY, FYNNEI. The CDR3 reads CASSEGASHAGELFF. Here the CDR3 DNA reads TGTGCCAGCAGTGAAGGGGCTAGCCATGCGGGGGAGCTGTTTTTT.

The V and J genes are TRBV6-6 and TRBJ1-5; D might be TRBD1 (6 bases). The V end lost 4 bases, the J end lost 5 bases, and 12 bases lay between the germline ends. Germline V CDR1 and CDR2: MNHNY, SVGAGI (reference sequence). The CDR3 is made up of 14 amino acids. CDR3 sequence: CASSSQGGDQPQHF. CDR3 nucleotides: TGTGCCAGCAGTTCACAAGGGGGGGATCAGCCCCAGCATTTT.

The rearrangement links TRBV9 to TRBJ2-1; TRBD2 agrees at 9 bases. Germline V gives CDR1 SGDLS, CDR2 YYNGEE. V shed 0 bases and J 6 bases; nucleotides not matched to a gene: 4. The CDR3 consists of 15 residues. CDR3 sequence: CASSVVGGRGNEQFF. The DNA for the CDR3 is TGTGCCAGCAGCGTAGTTGGCGGGAGGGGCAATGAGCAGTTCTTC.

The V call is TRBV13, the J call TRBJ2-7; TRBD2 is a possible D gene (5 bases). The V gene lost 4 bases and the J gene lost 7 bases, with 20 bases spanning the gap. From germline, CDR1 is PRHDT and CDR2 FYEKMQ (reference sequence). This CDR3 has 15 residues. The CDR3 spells CASSSKAAYLGEQYF. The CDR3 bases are TGTGCCAGCAGCTCGAAAGCGGCCTACCTCGGGGAGCAGTACTTC.

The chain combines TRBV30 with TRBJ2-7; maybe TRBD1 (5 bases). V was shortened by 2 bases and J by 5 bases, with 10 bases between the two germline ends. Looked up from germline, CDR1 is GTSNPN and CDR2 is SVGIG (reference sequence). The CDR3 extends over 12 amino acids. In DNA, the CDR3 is TGTGCCTGGAGTCCCAGGGTGCACGAGCAGTACTTC. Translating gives CAWSPRVHEQYF.

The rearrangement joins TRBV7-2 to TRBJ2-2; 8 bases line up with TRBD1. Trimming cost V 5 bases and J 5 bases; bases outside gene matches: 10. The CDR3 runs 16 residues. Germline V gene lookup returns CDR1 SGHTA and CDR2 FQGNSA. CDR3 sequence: CASSLHSNRGTGELFF. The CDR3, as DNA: TGTGCCAGCAGCCTACATTCAAACAGGGGGACCGGGGAGCTGTTTTTT.

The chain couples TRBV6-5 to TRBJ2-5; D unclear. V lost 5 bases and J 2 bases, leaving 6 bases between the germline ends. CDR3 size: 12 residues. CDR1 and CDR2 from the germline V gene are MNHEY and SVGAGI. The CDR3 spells CASSPRQETQYF. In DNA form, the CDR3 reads TGTGCCAGCAGTCCTAGGCAAGAGACCCAGTACTTC.

The DNA for the CDR3 is TGTGCCAGCAGTTTATCCCGGGGGGGGGCCCTGGGCGCAGATACGCAGTATTTT. It translates to CASSLSRGGALGADTQYF. The rearrangement joins TRBV27 to TRBJ2-3, with TRBD2 matching 8 bases. Germline assignment: CDR1 MNHEY and CDR2 SMNVEV (reference sequence). The V segment lost 0 bases and the J segment 4 bases; nucleotides outside the gene matches: 12. The CDR3 spans 18 residues.

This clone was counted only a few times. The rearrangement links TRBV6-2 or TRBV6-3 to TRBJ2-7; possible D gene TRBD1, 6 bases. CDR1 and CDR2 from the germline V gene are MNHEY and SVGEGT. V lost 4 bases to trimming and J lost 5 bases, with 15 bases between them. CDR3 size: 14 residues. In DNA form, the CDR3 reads TGTGCCAGCAGTTTATTGGGGGCGAAAAACGAGCAGTACTTC. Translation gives CASSLLGAKNEQYF.

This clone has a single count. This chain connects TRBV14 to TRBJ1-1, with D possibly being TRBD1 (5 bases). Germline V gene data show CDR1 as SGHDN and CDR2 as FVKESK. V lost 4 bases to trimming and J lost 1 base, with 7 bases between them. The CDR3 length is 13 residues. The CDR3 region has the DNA TGTGCCAGCAGCCTTCAGGGGAACACTGAAGCTTTCTTT. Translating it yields CASSLQGNTEAFF.

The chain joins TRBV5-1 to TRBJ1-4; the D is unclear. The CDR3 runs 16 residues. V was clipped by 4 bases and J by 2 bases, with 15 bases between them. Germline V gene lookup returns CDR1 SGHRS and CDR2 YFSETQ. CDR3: CASSPAIARTNEKLFF. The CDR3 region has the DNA TGCGCCAGCAGCCCAGCAATCGCGAGGACTAATGAAAAACTGTTTTTT.

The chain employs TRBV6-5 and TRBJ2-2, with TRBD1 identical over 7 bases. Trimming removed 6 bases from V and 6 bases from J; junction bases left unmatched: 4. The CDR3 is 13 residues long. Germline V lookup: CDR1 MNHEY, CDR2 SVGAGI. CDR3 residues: CASRLTGAGELFF. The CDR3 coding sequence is TGTGCCAGCAGGCTAACAGGGGCCGGGGAGCTGTTTTTT.

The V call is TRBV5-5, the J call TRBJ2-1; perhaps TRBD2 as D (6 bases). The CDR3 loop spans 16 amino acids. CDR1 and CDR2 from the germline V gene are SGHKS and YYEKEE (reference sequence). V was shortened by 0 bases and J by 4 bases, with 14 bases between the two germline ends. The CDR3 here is CASSLEWGRTYNEQFF. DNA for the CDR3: TGTGCCAGCAGCTTGGAGTGGGGGAGGACTTACAATGAGCAGTTCTTC. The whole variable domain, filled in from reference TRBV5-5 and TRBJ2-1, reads DAGVTQSPTHLIKTRGQQVTLRCSPISGHKSVSWYQQVLGQGPQFIFQYYEKEERGRGNFPDRFSARQFPNYSSELNVNALLLGDSALYLCASSLEWGRTYNEQFFGPGTRLTVL.

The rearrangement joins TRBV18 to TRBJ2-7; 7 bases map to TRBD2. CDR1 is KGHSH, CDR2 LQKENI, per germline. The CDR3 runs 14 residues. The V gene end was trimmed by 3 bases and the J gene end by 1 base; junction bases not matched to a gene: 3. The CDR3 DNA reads TGTGCCAGCTCACCCCGGGACTATTCCTACGAGCAGTACTTC. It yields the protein CASSPRDYSYEQYF.